This TCR beta chain was sequenced for a study of STAT3 mutations in large granular lymphocyte leukemia. Study details: Canonical activating STAT3 mutations were detected in roughly half of the longitudinally sequenced T-LGLL patients. Roughly 40% of treated T-LGLL patients showed hematologic response to immunosuppression.

Findings and limits, study-wide: At least one immunodominant TCR beta clonotype appeared in every T-cell large granular lymphocyte leukemia patient. All newly emerging clones after therapy were STAT3 wild type. Clonal expansion was inferred from other time points because no sample existed at each clone's first appearance.

CDR3 length: 16 residues. With 4 bases removed from V and 4 bases from J, the gap between germline ends came to 19 bases. The germline V gene has CDR1 SGHDN and CDR2 FVKESK. Method: immunoSEQ multiplex PCR; TCRdb's copy keeps in-frame clones and lacks some. The table shows some 10,000 clones, with around nine tenths occurring only once. Concerning this clone: Antigen unknown.

Sample: peripheral blood mononuclear cells. The source of this sequence is a man in his 60s with T-cell large granular lymphocyte leukemia. Some clones in this sample may be carry-over from other donors' samples. The rearrangement uses TRBV14 and TRBJ1-1, with TRBD1 as a possible D gene (5 bases). The CDR3 sequence: CASSLPLGGFGTEAFF. The DNA for the CDR3 is TGTGCCAGCAGCCTCCCCCTTGGGGGGTTTGGCACTGAAGCTTTCTTT.